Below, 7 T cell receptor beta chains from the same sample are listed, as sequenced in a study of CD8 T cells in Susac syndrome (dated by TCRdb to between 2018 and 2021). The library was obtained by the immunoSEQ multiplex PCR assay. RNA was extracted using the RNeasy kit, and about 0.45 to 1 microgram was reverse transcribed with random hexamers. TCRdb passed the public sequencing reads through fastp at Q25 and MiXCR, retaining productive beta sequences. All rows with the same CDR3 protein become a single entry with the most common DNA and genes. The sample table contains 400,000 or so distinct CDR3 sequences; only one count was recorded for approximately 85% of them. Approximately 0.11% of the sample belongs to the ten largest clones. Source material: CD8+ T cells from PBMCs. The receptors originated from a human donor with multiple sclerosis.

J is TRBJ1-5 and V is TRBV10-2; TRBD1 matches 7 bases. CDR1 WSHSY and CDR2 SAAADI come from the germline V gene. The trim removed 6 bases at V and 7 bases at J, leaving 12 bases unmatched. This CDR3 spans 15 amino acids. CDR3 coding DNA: TGCGCCAGCAGCGCAGACAGGGCGGCACACCAGCCCCAGCATTTT. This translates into CASSADRAAHQPQHF.

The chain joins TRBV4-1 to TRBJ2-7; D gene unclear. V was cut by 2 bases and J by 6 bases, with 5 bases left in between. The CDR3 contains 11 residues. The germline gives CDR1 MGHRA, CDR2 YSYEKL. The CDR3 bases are TGCGCCAGCAGCCAATGGAGCGAGCAGTACTTC. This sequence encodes CASSQWSEQYF.

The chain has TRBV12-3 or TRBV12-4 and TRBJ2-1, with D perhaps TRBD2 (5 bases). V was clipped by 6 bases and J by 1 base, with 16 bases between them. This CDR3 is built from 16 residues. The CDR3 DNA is TGTGCCAGCAGCCTTCCCTTAGCGAGATCCTACAATGAGCAGTTCTTC. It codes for CASSLPLARSYNEQFF.

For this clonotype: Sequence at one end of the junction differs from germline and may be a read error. DNA for the CDR3: TGTGCCAGCGGCTTAGGGGGACAGACAAACACTGAAGCTTTCTTT. Protein product: CASGLGGQTNTEAFF. V is TRBV7-9 and J is TRBJ1-1, with 7 bases fitting TRBD1. CDR1 and CDR2 (germline): SEHNR, FQNEAQ (reference sequence). The CDR3 totals 15 residues.

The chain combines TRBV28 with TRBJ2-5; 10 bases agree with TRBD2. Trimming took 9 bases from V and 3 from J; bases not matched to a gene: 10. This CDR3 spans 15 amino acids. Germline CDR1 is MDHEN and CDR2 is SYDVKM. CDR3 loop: CASNGLADLKETQYF. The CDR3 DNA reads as TGTGCCAGTAACGGACTAGCGGATCTTAAAGAGACCCAGTACTTC.

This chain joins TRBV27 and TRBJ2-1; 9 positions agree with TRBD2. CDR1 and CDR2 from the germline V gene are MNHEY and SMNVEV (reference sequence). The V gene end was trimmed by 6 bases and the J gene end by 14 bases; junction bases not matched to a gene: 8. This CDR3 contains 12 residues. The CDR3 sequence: CASRTTVAGEFF. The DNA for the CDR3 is TGTGCCAGCAGAACGACCGTAGCGGGAGAGTTCTTC.

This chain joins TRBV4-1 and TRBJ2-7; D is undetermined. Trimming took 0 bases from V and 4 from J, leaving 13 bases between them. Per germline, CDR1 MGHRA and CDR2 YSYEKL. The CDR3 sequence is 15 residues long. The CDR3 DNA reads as TGCGCCAGCAGCCAAGAGCGGTTTGGGAATTACGAGCAGTACTTC. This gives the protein CASSQERFGNYEQYF.